Shown below are 15 T cell receptor beta chains from a single sample sequenced in a study of somatic mutations in cytotoxic T cells in rheumatoid arthritis. The protocol was immunoSEQ multiplex PCR, while the TCRdb copy is restricted to in-frame clones and leaves out a portion. Counted here are some 20,000 clones, under 85% occurring once; the ten biggest clones make up approximately 14%. Sequencing used CD8+ T cells sorted from blood. The origin of the receptors is an adult with rheumatoid arthritis.

This sequence joins TRBV5-1 and TRBJ2-7; D unresolved. V gave up 3 bases and J gave up 4 bases, with 5 bases separating them. CDR3 length: 11 residues. CDR1 is SGHRS and CDR2 is YFSETQ in the germline V gene. This chain's CDR3 is CASSSSYEQYF. The CDR3 coding sequence is TGCGCCAGCAGCTCCAGTTACGAGCAGTACTTC.

This clone was found a few times. The chain recombines TRBV5-4 with TRBJ1-2, with a possible D match to TRBD1 (6 bases). The V end lost 0 bases, the J end lost 4 bases, and 16 bases lay between the germline ends. Germline-derived CDR1 and CDR2 are SGHNT and YYREEE (reference sequence). This CDR3 spans 16 amino acids. The CDR3 loop reads CASSLDRRGAGYGYTF. As DNA, the CDR3 is TGTGCCAGCAGCTTGGACCGCAGGGGCGCGGGCTATGGCTACACCTTC.

This chain joins TRBV27 and TRBJ1-1; no definite D call. This CDR3 is 13 amino acids long. The V end lost 6 bases, the J end lost 3 bases, and 11 bases lay between the germline ends. The germline V gene has CDR1 MNHEY and CDR2 SMNVEV (reference sequence). The CDR3 DNA follows: TGTGCCAGCAGCAACACAGAGGACACTGAAGCTTTCTTT. Protein sequence: CASSNTEDTEAFF.

V gene TRBV18 combines with J gene TRBJ2-2, with D possibly matching TRBD1 (5 bases). The CDR3 runs to 17 residues. Germline V lookup: CDR1 KGHSH, CDR2 LQKENI. Deletions cut 7 bases from V and 4 bases from J, with 22 bases between. The CDR3 nucleotides read TGTGCCAGCTTTGGCCGTACACAGGTGTCGGGCACCGGGGAGCTGTTTTTT. It yields the protein CASFGRTQVSGTGELFF.

The chain employs TRBV6-1 and TRBJ1-5; D remains ambiguous. CDR1 and CDR2 (germline): MNHNS, SASEGT. The CDR3 is 15 amino acids. Trimming left V 2 bases short and J 4 bases short, with 12 bases between. In DNA form, the CDR3 reads TGTGCCAGCAGTGAACTAGGCGGGTCAAATCAGCCCCAGCATTTT. Its protein product is CASSELGGSNQPQHF.

The count of this clone is one. The chain has TRBV7-9 and TRBJ2-1; D may correspond to TRBD1 or TRBD2 (5 bases each). Looked up from germline, CDR1 is SEHNR and CDR2 is FQNEAQ (reference sequence). V was clipped by 3 bases and J by 1 base, with 13 bases between them. The CDR3 is 16 amino acids. The CDR3 is CASSLGLATSYNEQFF. The CDR3 DNA is TGTGCCAGCAGCTTGGGGCTAGCCACTTCCTACAATGAGCAGTTCTTC.

The gene calls are TRBV9 and TRBJ1-4; the D is unclear. Between the trimmed V and J ends, which lost 3 bases and 5 bases, there was a span of 11 bases. This CDR3 has 14 residues. Germline CDR1 and CDR2: SGDLS and YYNGEE. This CDR3 reads CASSALSGNEKLFF. CDR3 DNA: TGTGCCAGCAGCGCCCTTTCAGGAAATGAAAAACTGTTTTTT. Filled out from reference TRBV9 and TRBJ1-4, the complete variable domain reads DSGVTQTPKHLITATGQRVTLRCSPRSGDLSVYWYQQSLDQGLQFLIQYYNGEERAKGNILERFSAQQFPDLHSELNLSSLELGDSALYFCASSALSGNEKLFFGSGTQLSVL.

This clone was detected only a few times. This sequence joins TRBV19 and TRBJ1-1; unclear D gene. The germline V gene has CDR1 LNHDA and CDR2 SQIVND (reference sequence). V lost 1 base and J 4 bases, leaving 4 bases between the germline ends. This CDR3 contains 12 residues. In DNA, the CDR3 is TGTGCCAGTAGTATAGGGAGCACTGAAGCTTTCTTT. Translating gives CASSIGSTEAFF.

The V and J genes are TRBV6-5 and TRBJ1-4; TRBD1 aligns across 7 bases. Unmatched junction bases numbered 9, after V lost 6 bases and J lost 8 bases. CDR3 length: 14 residues. Germline CDR1 is MNHEY and CDR2 is SVGAGI. For the CDR3, the DNA is TGTGCCAGCAGCCATCGGGACAGCCAAGAAAAACTGTTTTTT. It yields the protein CASSHRDSQEKLFF.

To note about this clone: This may come from a read error, since a much larger clone is one base off. Other nucleotide sequences in the sample specify the same CDR3. V is TRBV9 and J is TRBJ2-2; no definite D call. V lost 0 bases and J lost 7, with 7 bases in between. The CDR3 length is 13 residues. CDR1 SGDLS and CDR2 YYNGEE come from the germline V gene. CDR3 coding DNA: TGTGCCAGCAGCGTAGTAAAGGACGGGGAGCTGTTTTTT. This gives the protein CASSVVKDGELFF. Using reference TRBV9 and TRBJ2-2 for the parts outside the CDR3, the full variable domain is DSGVTQTPKHLITATGQRVTLRCSPRSGDLSVYWYQQSLDQGLQFLIQYYNGEERAKGNILERFSAQQFPDLHSELNLSSLELGDSALYFCASSVVKDGELFFGEGSRLTVL.

The V call is TRBV27, the J call TRBJ2-6; D may be TRBD2 (6 bases). The CDR3 length is 17 residues. The V gene lost 3 bases and the J gene lost 1 base, with 13 bases spanning the gap. Germline V CDR1 and CDR2: MNHEY, SMNVEV (reference sequence). The DNA for the CDR3 is TGTGCCAGCAGTTTCCAATACCGGGGGTCTGGGGCCAACGTCCTGACTTTC. It codes for CASSFQYRGSGANVLTF.

The J gene is TRBJ2-6, the V gene TRBV7-2; D call uncertain. The CDR3 covers 16 residues. The germline V and J ends were trimmed by 5 bases and 0 bases, with 11 bases remaining between them. Per the germline V gene, CDR1 is SGHTA and CDR2 is FQGNSA. CDR3 sequence reads: CASSLWVGSGANVLTF. The DNA of the CDR3 is TGTGCCAGCAGCCTGTGGGTGGGCTCTGGGGCCAACGTCCTGACTTTC.

On this clone itself: At one end the junction does not follow the germline gene, possibly because of a read error. This chain links TRBV7-7 with TRBJ2-7, with D perhaps TRBD1 or TRBD2 (6 bases each). The CDR3 is 13 amino acids. Germline values: CDR1 SSHAT, CDR2 FNYEAQ (reference sequence). The CDR3 sequence: CASSLGGGYEQYF. CDR3 nucleotide sequence: TGTGCTAGCAGCTTAGGGGGAGGCTACGAGCAGTACTTC.

V usage is TRBV9 and J usage is TRBJ2-3, with 12 positions matching TRBD2. The CDR3 has 16 amino acids. The ends lost 2 bases at V and 2 bases at J; junction bases unmatched: 3. Germline-derived CDR1 and CDR2 are SGDLS and YYNGEE. CDR3 residues: CASSVGLAGLTDTQYF. The CDR3 bases are TGTGCCAGCAGCGTCGGACTAGCGGGGCTCACAGATACGCAGTATTTT. Full variable domain (outside the CDR3, taken from reference TRBV9 and TRBJ2-3): DSGVTQTPKHLITATGQRVTLRCSPRSGDLSVYWYQQSLDQGLQFLIQYYNGEERAKGNILERFSAQQFPDLHSELNLSSLELGDSALYFCASSVGLAGLTDTQYFGPGTRLTVL.

The rearrangement links TRBV6-5 to TRBJ1-1; 7 nucleotides align to TRBD1. The V segment lost 5 bases and the J segment 1 base; nucleotides outside the gene matches: 4. Germline-derived CDR1 and CDR2 are MNHEY and SVGAGI. This CDR3 is built from 14 residues. CDR3 sequence (DNA): TGTGCCAGCAGTCCGGGACAGACGAACACTGAAGCTTTCTTT. It yields the protein CASSPGQTNTEAFF.